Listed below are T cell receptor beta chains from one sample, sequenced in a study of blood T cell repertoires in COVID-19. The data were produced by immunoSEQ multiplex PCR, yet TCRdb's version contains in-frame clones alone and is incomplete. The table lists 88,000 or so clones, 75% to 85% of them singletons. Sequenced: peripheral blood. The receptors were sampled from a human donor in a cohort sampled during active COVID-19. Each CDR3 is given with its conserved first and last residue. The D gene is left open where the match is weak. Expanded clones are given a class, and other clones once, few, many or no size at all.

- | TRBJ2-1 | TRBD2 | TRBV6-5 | CASTLVTSGYNEQFF | TGTGCCAGCACCTTGGTGACTAGCGGGTACAATGAGCAGTTCTTC
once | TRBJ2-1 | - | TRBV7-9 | CASSQASEQFF | TGTGCCAGCAGCCAAGCGAGTGAGCAGTTCTTC
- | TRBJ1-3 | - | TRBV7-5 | CAEVNSGNTIYF | TGTGCGGAGGTTAACTCTGGAAACACCATATATTTT
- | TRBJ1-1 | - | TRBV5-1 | CASSLVRQTRTEAFF | TGCGCCAGCAGCTTGGTTCGTCAGACCAGGACTGAAGCTTTCTTT
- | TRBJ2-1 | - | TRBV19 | CASSISTYNEQFF | TGTGCCAGTAGTATCAGTACCTACAATGAGCAGTTCTTC
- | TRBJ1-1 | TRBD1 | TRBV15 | CATSRGGTGGTEAFF | TGTGCCACCAGCAGGGGGGGGACAGGGGGCACTGAAGCTTTCTTT
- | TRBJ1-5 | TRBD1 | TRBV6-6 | CASTRTGFQPQHF | TGTGCCAGCACCCGGACAGGGTTTCAGCCCCAGCATTTT
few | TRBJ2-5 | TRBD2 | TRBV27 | CASSLSPSGIVETQYF | TGTGCCAGCAGTTTATCGCCAAGCGGGATTGTAGAGACCCAGTACTTC
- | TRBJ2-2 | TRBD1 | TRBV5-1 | CASKGTGNTGELFF | TGCGCCAGCAAAGGGACAGGGAACACCGGGGAGCTGTTTTTT
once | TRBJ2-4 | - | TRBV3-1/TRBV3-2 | CASSQAGLNIQYF | TGTGCCAGCAGCCAAGCAGGGTTGAACATTCAGTACTTC
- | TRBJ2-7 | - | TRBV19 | CASKGGAAGPSVEQYF | TGTGCCAGTAAGGGCGGGGCGGCCGGTCCGTCGGTCGAGCAGTACTTC
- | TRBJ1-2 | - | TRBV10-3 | CAISEPPQGGYGYTF | TGTGCCATCAGTGAGCCCCCTCAGGGTGGATATGGCTACACCTTC
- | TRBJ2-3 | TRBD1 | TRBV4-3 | CASSPAGPAYLGTGDPDTQYF | TGCGCCAGCAGCCCCGCGGGGCCCGCGTATCTTGGGACAGGGGACCCAGATACGCAGTATTTT
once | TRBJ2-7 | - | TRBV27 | CASSSGLRYEQYF | TGTGCCAGCAGTTCGGGACTCCGTTACGAGCAGTACTTC
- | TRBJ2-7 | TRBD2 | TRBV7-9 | CASTFSGTREQYF | TGTGCCAGCACCTTCTCCGGGACTAGAGAACAGTACTTC
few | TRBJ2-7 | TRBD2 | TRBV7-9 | CASSSPGTSRLLEQYF | TGTGCCAGCAGCTCACCCGGGACTAGCAGACTACTGGAGCAGTACTTC
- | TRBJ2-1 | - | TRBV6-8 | CASSYSIREDYNEQFF | TGTGCCAGCAGTTACTCAATTAGGGAGGACTACAATGAGCAGTTCTTC
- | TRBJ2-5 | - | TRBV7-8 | CASSLAPGTQYF | TGTGCCAGCAGCTTAGCCCCGGGGACCCAGTACTTC
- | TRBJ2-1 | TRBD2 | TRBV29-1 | CSVEAGGYNEQFF | TGCAGCGTTGAAGCGGGGGGTTACAATGAGCAGTTCTTC
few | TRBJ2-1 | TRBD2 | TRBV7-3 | CASSVTSGVTYNEQFF | TGTGCCAGCAGCGTGACTAGCGGGGTAACCTACAATGAGCAGTTCTTC
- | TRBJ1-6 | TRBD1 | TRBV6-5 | CASNRQGGRSLHF | TGTGCCAGCAATCGACAGGGTGGGAGGTCCCTCCACTTT
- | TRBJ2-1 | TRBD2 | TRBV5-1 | CASSLPLAGGGNEQFF | TGCGCCAGCAGCTTACCCCTAGCGGGAGGGGGCAATGAGCAGTTCTTC
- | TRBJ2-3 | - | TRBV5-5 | CATLGQGRTDTQYF | TGTGCCACCCTGGGGCAGGGTCGCACAGATACGCAGTATTTT
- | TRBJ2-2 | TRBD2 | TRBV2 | CASRRLAGEGELFF | TGTGCCAGCAGGCGTCTAGCGGGAGAAGGGGAGCTGTTTTTT